This T cell receptor (beta chain) was recovered during a study of shared clonotypes between healthy human individuals. Study findings and constraints: Non-shared clonotypes had lower generation probabilities than those shared by all four donors.

The CDR3 loop spans 13 amino acids. In germline, CDR1 is SGHRS, CDR2 YFSETQ. V dropped 7 bases and J dropped 5; count of bases not matched to a gene: 8. The donor population consisted of healthy HIV-negative adults with no recent acute infections or vaccinations. Replicate PCRs for sorted subsets used around 190 ng DNA; this equaled tens of thousands of T cell genomes. Assay: immunoSEQ multiplex PCR; the TCRdb copy retains only in-frame clones and omits some. The sample includes fewer than 3 million clones, 85% to 95% of them seen just once. In regard to this clone: Antigen: not known.

Sequencing was carried out using naive CD4+ T cells from PBMCs. Subset described: CD45RA+ positively selected. The V gene is TRBV5-1, the J gene TRBJ2-5; 7 bases match TRBD2. This TCR came from a man aged 18 to 30 in good health. Some clones in this sample may be carry-over from other donors' samples. CDR3 region: CASSGRARETQYF. The CDR3 nucleotides are TGCGCCAGCTCTGGGAGGGCTCGGGAGACCCAGTACTTC. The full variable domain, rest sourced from reference TRBV5-1 and TRBJ2-5, is KAGVTQTPRYLIKTRGQQVTLSCSPISGHRSVSWYQQTPGQGLQFLFEYFSETQRNKGNFPGRFSGRQFSNSRSEMNVSTLELGDSALYLCASSGRARETQYFGPGTRLLVL.